Each of the 30 T cell receptor beta chains below was sequenced from the same sample in a study of identical twins. MiXCR, run by TCRdb on the 5' RACE reads, gives a single entry per CDR3 protein. The sample includes some 900,000 distinct CDR3 sequences, more than 9% of them seen just once. This sample was also put to use in a study of yellow fever vaccine responses in identical twins.

Sequenced: PBMCs. All receptors come from a woman between 18 and 30 years old in good health.

This chain joins TRBV20-1 and TRBJ2-7; TRBD2 is a possible D gene (5 bases). Germline V gene data show CDR1 as DFQATT and CDR2 as SNEGSKA (reference sequence). CDR3 size: 14 residues. Deletions cut 5 bases from V and 0 bases from J, with 14 bases between. The CDR3 region has the DNA TGCAGTGCTGGCGGAGGTGGTTCCTCCTACGAGCAGTACTTC. As protein: CSAGGGGSSYEQYF.

This clonotype was recorded a few times. The chain recombines TRBV7-9 with TRBJ1-3; the match to TRBD1 covers 8 bases. Germline values: CDR1 SEHNR, CDR2 FQNEAQ (reference sequence). Trimming removed 5 bases from V and 11 bases from J; junction bases left unmatched: 11. The CDR3 spans 14 residues. CDR3 sequence reads: CASSEQGGRGAIYF. CDR3 DNA: TGTGCCAGCAGCGAACAGGGGGGACGAGGTGCCATATATTTT.

V and J are TRBV19 and TRBJ1-2; the match to TRBD1 covers 8 bases. Germline loops: CDR1 LNHDA, CDR2 SQIVND (reference sequence). V lost 3 bases, J lost 4 bases, and 10 bases stayed unmatched. The CDR3 extends over 16 amino acids. As DNA, the CDR3 is TGTGCCAGTAGTATCCTAATGGGACAGGCCAGCTATGGCTACACCTTC. Its translation: CASSILMGQASYGYTF.

This clonotype was detected only a few times. The genes are TRBV6-2 or TRBV6-3 and TRBJ2-1; unclear D gene. Trimming removed 5 bases at V and 5 bases at J, with 10 bases between. The CDR3 has 13 residues. The germline V gene encodes CDR1 MNHEY and CDR2 SVGEGT. As DNA, the CDR3 is TGTGCCAGCAGTCCCCTAGTAAACAATGAGCAGTTCTTC. Protein: CASSPLVNNEQFF.

This chain joins TRBV7-8 and TRBJ2-2, with no clear D. Trimming pared 5 bases from V and 7 bases from J, leaving 14 bases between. Germline V CDR1 and CDR2: SGHVS, FQNEAQ. This CDR3 is built from 14 residues. The CDR3 loop reads CASSPERLGGELFF. The CDR3 coding sequence is TGTGCCAGCAGCCCAGAGAGGCTTGGCGGGGAGCTGTTTTTT.

This sequence joins TRBV28 and TRBJ2-7; 7 bases match TRBD1. After removal of 5 bases from V and 6 bases from J, the junction contained 4 bases not matched to a gene. This CDR3 contains 12 residues. The germline CDR1 and CDR2 sequences are MDHEN and SYDVKM. This chain's CDR3 is CASSPGTVEQYF. CDR3 DNA: TGTGCCAGCAGTCCCGGGACAGTCGAGCAGTACTTC.

This clonotype was recorded many times. CDR3 loop: CASSVSGSGTDTQYF. Written as DNA, the CDR3 is TGCGCCAGCAGCGTAAGCGGGAGCGGCACAGATACGCAGTATTTT. The gene calls are TRBV5-1 and TRBJ2-3, with 8 bases aligning to TRBD2. The germline gives CDR1 SGHRS, CDR2 YFSETQ. The CDR3 consists of 15 residues. Losses at the gene ends were 4 bases for V and 1 base for J; bases not matched to a gene: 5. Full variable domain (outside the CDR3, taken from reference TRBV5-1 and TRBJ2-3): KAGVTQTPRYLIKTRGQQVTLSCSPISGHRSVSWYQQTPGQGLQFLFEYFSETQRNKGNFPGRFSGRQFSNSRSEMNVSTLELGDSALYLCASSVSGSGTDTQYFGPGTRLTVL.

This chain uses TRBV24-1 with TRBJ2-1; D possibly corresponds to TRBD2 (6 bases). The CDR3 has 13 residues. CDR1 is KGHDR and CDR2 is SFDVKD in the germline V gene. The germline V and J ends were trimmed by 4 bases and 10 bases, with 13 bases remaining between them. The CDR3 loop is CATSERGNREQFF. The CDR3, as DNA: TGTGCCACCAGTGAACGGGGGAATCGGGAGCAGTTCTTC.

This clonotype has just a few counts. The chain recombines TRBV7-8 with TRBJ2-1, with D uncertain. Per germline, CDR1 SGHVS and CDR2 FQNEAQ. CDR3 length equals 15 residues. V lost 5 bases to trimming and J lost 11 bases, with 22 bases between them. The CDR3 DNA reads TGTGCCAGCAGCGCATACGATATGCTAGTACCGCAGCAGTTCTTC. Protein product: CASSAYDMLVPQQFF.

This clonotype has just a few counts. The V call is TRBV28, the J call TRBJ2-1; TRBD1 aligns across 7 bases. V lost 6 bases to trimming and J lost 5 bases; unmatched junction nucleotides: 10. Germline loops: CDR1 MDHEN, CDR2 SYDVKM. This CDR3 has 15 amino acids. CDR3 amino acids: CASRAWDSPNNEQFF. The CDR3 DNA is TGTGCCAGCAGGGCGTGGGACAGCCCCAACAATGAGCAGTTCTTC.

This clonotype appeared many times. J is TRBJ1-3 and V is TRBV20-1, with 7 bases identical to TRBD1. The germline CDR1 and CDR2 sequences are DFQATT and SNEGSKA (reference sequence). The CDR3 runs 14 residues. V was clipped by 4 bases and J by 0 bases; unmatched bases: 3. CDR3 nucleotide sequence: TGCAGTGCTAAAGGGACAGACTCTGGAAACACCATATATTTT. Encoded protein: CSAKGTDSGNTIYF.

This clonotype was detected a few times. The chain combines TRBV6-2 or TRBV6-3 with TRBJ1-5; D perhaps matches TRBD1 (5 bases). CDR1 and CDR2 from the germline V gene are MNHEY and SVGEGT. V lost 6 bases, J lost 7 bases, and 22 bases lay in between. CDR3 length equals 16 residues. CDR3 loop: CASRPPGSNARQPQHF. As DNA, the CDR3 is TGTGCCAGCAGGCCCCCAGGGAGTAACGCGCGGCAGCCCCAGCATTTT.

This rearrangement joins TRBV7-9 to TRBJ2-1; D is unclear. Germline CDR1 and CDR2: SEHNR and FQNEAQ (reference sequence). Trimming removed 5 bases from V and 5 bases from J, with 7 bases in between. The CDR3 spans 12 residues. The CDR3 DNA reads TGTGCCAGCAGCCCCTTCAACAATGAGCAGTTCTTC. Protein product: CASSPFNNEQFF. Supplemented by reference TRBV7-9 and TRBJ2-1, the full variable domain reads DTGVSQNPRHKITKRGQNVTFRCDPISEHNRLYWYRQTLGQGPEFLTYFQNEAQLEKSRLLSDRFSAERPKGSFSTLEIQRTEQGDSAMYLCASSPFNNEQFFGPGTRLTVL.

This clonotype was observed at least ten times. The rearrangement joins TRBV3-1 to TRBJ1-3; 7 bases are a match to TRBD1. CDR3 length: 15 amino acids. Germline CDR1 reads LGHDT; CDR2 reads YNNKEL (reference sequence). V lost 6 bases to trimming and J lost 0 bases; unmatched junction nucleotides: 5. The CDR3 DNA reads TGTGCCAGCAGAAAAGGGACAGTCTCTGGAAACACCATATATTTT. It encodes CASRKGTVSGNTIYF.

This clonotype was detected only a few times. V is TRBV5-6 and J is TRBJ2-1; 12 nucleotides line up with TRBD2. The V and J ends lost 2 bases and 7 bases, in that order; junction bases with no gene match: 7. This CDR3 spans 16 amino acids. Germline values: CDR1 SGHDT, CDR2 YYEEEE. CDR3 loop: CASSLLTSGSSNEQFF. In nucleotides, the CDR3 is TGTGCCAGCAGCTTATTGACTAGCGGGAGTTCAAATGAGCAGTTCTTC.

This clonotype was recorded a few times. At one end, the junction sequence differs from germline, possibly due to a read error. The genes are TRBV7-8 and TRBJ2-5, with 8 bases that match TRBD2. Germline V lookup: CDR1 SGHVS, CDR2 FQNEAQ. The CDR3 length is 11 residues. The CDR3 protein is CASSSGLAQSF. The CDR3 bases are TGTGCCAGCAGCTCCGGACTAGCTCAGTCGTTC.

There are many counts of this clonotype. This sequence joins TRBV12-3 or TRBV12-4 and TRBJ1-6; D gene unclear. The CDR3 runs to 13 residues. Deletions cut 8 bases from V and 2 bases from J, with 7 bases between. CDR3 DNA sequence: TGTGCCAGCCGGCCGGCCTATAATTCACCCCTCCACTTT. It yields the protein CASRPAYNSPLHF.

The CDR3, as DNA: TGTGCCACCAGTGGGACTAGCGGGGCCCAAGAGACCCAGTACTTC. Translating gives CATSGTSGAQETQYF. The genes are TRBV24-1 and TRBJ2-5; 12 nucleotides match TRBD2. The germline CDR1 and CDR2 sequences are KGHDR and SFDVKD. The trim removed 5 bases at V and 1 base at J, leaving 1 base unmatched. There are 15 residues in the CDR3.

This clonotype was found a few times. The CDR3: CASSNDRDRATNEKLFF. CDR3 coding DNA: TGTGCCAGCAGCAATGACAGGGACCGAGCAACTAATGAAAAACTGTTTTTT. V usage is TRBV21-1 and J usage is TRBJ1-4; TRBD1, the D gene given by the table, was not confirmed from the DNA. TRBV21-1 is designated a pseudogene. CDR3 length equals 17 residues.

This clonotype was recorded a few times. The chain uses TRBV28 and TRBJ2-7; the D is unclear. This CDR3 is 16 amino acids long. Germline CDR1 is MDHEN and CDR2 is SYDVKM. V dropped 3 bases and J dropped 2 bases, with 17 bases sitting between them. Written as DNA, the CDR3 is TGTGCCAGCAGTTTTTCTCGAGGAACACAGACCTACGAGCAGTACGTC. Residues: CASSFSRGTQTYEQYV.

On this clonotype: At one end the junction does not follow the germline gene, possibly because of a read error. The chain carries TRBV3-1 and TRBJ1-1; possibly TRBD1 for D (5 bases). This CDR3 comprises 17 residues. The germline V gene has CDR1 LGHDT and CDR2 YNNKEL (reference sequence). The CDR3: CASSQESPWTLNTEAFF. For the CDR3, the DNA is TGTGCCAGCAGCCAAGAGTCCCCGTGGACATTGAACACTGAAGCCTTCTTT.

The chain recombines TRBV3-1 with TRBJ2-3, with TRBD2 identical over 7 bases. The CDR3 runs 16 residues. Per the germline V gene, CDR1 is LGHDT and CDR2 is YNNKEL (reference sequence). V lost 1 base and J lost 1; bases outside the gene matches: 5. This CDR3 reads CASSQGPSGRTDTQYF. Here the CDR3 DNA reads TGTGCCAGCAGCCAAGGACCTAGCGGACGCACAGATACGCAGTATTTT.

The rearrangement joins TRBV6-1 to TRBJ2-1, with 7 bases lining up with TRBD2. J gave up 0 bases and V 5 bases, and 13 bases lay outside the gene matches. This CDR3 comprises 18 residues. Germline CDR1 is MNHNS and CDR2 is SASEGT. CDR3 in amino acids: CASSPGLAVGVSYNEQFF. The DNA of the CDR3 is TGTGCCAGCAGTCCCGGGCTAGCGGTAGGGGTCTCCTACAATGAGCAGTTCTTC.

This clonotype was detected a few times. The chain links TRBV6-1 to TRBJ2-5; the D gene is possibly TRBD2 (7 bases). The V gene lost 5 bases and the J gene lost 4 bases, with 17 bases spanning the gap. Germline CDR1 and CDR2: MNHNS and SASEGT. The CDR3 contains 15 residues. The CDR3 spells CASSLQGRDGETQYF. CDR3 in DNA: TGTGCCAGCAGTCTTCAGGGGAGGGATGGAGAGACCCAGTACTTC.

The V call is TRBV20-1, the J call TRBJ2-7; 14 bases agree with TRBD2. The CDR3 is made up of 16 amino acids. CDR1 DFQATT and CDR2 SNEGSKA come from the germline V gene (reference sequence). With V trimmed by 2 bases and J by 6 bases, 9 bases remained unmatched. The CDR3 DNA reads as TGCAGTGCTAGATCCCAGACTAGCGGGGGGGCTAGCGAGCAGTACGTC. As protein: CSARSQTSGGASEQYV.

This chain links TRBV20-1 with TRBJ2-5, with a weak D call TRBD2 (5 bases). The length of the CDR3 is 13 residues. Per the germline V gene, CDR1 is DFQATT and CDR2 is SNEGSKA (reference sequence). V shed 7 bases and J shed 6 bases, with 18 bases lying between them. For the CDR3, the DNA is TGCAGTGTCGCTTCGGCGGGCTTCAAGACCCAGTACTTC. Residues: CSVASAGFKTQYF.

This clonotype was observed many times. The chain carries TRBV7-8 and TRBJ2-5; 9 nucleotides agree with TRBD1. After removal of 1 base from V and 5 bases from J, the junction contained 2 bases not matched to a gene. Germline V gives CDR1 SGHVS, CDR2 FQNEAQ. The CDR3 is 14 residues long. The CDR3 DNA is TGTGCCAGCAGCTTAGGGACAGGGGTCGAGACCCAGTACTTC. Translating it yields CASSLGTGVETQYF.

The chain couples TRBV27 to TRBJ2-5; TRBD2 matches 12 bases. From germline, CDR1 is MNHEY and CDR2 SMNVEV (reference sequence). The CDR3 contains 16 residues. Trimming took 5 bases from V and 5 from J; bases not matched to a gene: 9. This CDR3 reads CASSLRLAGEQETQYF. CDR3 DNA: TGTGCCAGCAGTCTCCGACTAGCGGGAGAGCAGGAGACCCAGTACTTC.

The chain is built from TRBV3-1 and TRBJ2-3; 8 bases are shared with TRBD1. The CDR3 is made up of 16 amino acids. Germline assignment: CDR1 LGHDT and CDR2 YNNKEL (reference sequence). V shed 0 bases and J 1 base; nucleotides not matched to a gene: 3. CDR3 residues: CASSQEDRVGTDTQYF. The CDR3 nucleotides read TGTGCCAGCAGCCAAGAGGACAGGGTAGGCACAGATACGCAGTATTTT.

The chain recombines TRBV6-5 with TRBJ2-1, with D tentatively TRBD1 (5 bases). CDR1 is MNHEY, CDR2 SVGAGI, per germline. The CDR3 length is 16 residues. V was clipped by 4 bases and J by 0 bases, with 13 bases between them. The CDR3 coding sequence is TGTGCCAGCAGTTTTTCCGACAGAAGCTCCTACAATGAGCAGTTCTTC. It translates to CASSFSDRSSYNEQFF.